This T cell receptor beta chain appears in the sequencing data of a study of blood T cell repertoires in COVID-19. Study-wide background: Donors in the United States, Italy and Spain gave samples during acute or convalescent COVID-19. Sample material is recorded as cDNA or gDNA derived from T cells, B-cell-depleted T cells, or PBMCs.

The CDR3 runs 15 residues. Germline CDR1 reads LGHDT; CDR2 reads YNNKEL (reference sequence). Trimming left V 5 bases short and J 8 bases short, with 18 bases between. Per the original methods: Amplification of reference gene primers provided the estimated nucleated cell counts. Sequencing was performed with immunoSEQ multiplex PCR; in TCRdb, only in-frame clones are kept and a portion is missing. V, J and clone size derive from that table, while D and trimming were established from the DNA sequence. The sample holds roughly 23,000 clones, about 90% seen once. Sequencing input: peripheral blood. The chain has TRBV3-1 (or the pseudogene TRBV3-2) and TRBJ1-4, with TRBD1 as a possible D gene (6 bases). The clonotype originates from a woman of 80 years or more with active COVID-19. The CDR3 here is CASSSPPAGEEKLFF. DNA for the CDR3: TGTGCCAGCAGCTCCCCCCCGGCAGGGGAGGAAAAACTGTTTTTT.